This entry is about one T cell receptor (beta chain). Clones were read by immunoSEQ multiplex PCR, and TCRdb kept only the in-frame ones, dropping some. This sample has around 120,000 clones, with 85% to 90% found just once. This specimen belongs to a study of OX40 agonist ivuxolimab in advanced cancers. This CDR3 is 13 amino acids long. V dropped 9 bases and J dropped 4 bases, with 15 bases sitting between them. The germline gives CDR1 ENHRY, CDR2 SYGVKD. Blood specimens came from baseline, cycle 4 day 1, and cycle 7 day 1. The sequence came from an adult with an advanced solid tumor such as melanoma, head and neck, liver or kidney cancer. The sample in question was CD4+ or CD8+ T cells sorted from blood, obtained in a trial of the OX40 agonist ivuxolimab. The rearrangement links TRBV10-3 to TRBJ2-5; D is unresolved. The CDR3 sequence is CAMASSDRETQYF. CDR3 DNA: TGTGCCATGGCTTCCAGCGATCGAGAGACCCAGTACTTC.